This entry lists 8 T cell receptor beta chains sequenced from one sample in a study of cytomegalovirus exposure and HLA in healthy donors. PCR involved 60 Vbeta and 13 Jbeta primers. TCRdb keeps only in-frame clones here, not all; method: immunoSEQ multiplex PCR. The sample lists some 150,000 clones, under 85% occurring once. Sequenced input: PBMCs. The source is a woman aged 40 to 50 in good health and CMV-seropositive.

The CDR3 is CASSFSGGAVKTQYF. The CDR3 nucleotides are TGTGCCAGCAGCTTTAGCGGGGGGGCCGTGAAGACCCAGTACTTC. The V gene is TRBV7-2, the J gene TRBJ2-5, with TRBD2 matching 11 bases. The J segment lost 6 bases and the V segment lost 3 bases, leaving 6 bases of the junction unmatched. Germline V gives CDR1 SGHTA, CDR2 FQGNSA. The CDR3 runs to 15 residues.

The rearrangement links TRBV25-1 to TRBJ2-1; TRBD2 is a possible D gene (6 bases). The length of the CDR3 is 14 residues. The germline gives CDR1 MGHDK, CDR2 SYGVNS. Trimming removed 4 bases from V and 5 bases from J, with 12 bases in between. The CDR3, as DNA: TGTGCCAGCAGTGGGATGCTAGCGAACAATGAGCAGTTCTTC. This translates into CASSGMLANNEQFF.

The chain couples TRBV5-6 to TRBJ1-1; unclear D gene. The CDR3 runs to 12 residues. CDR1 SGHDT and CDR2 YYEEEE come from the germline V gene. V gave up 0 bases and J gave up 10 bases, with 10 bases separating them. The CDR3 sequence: CASSLAWGVAFF. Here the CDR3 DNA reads TGTGCCAGCAGCTTGGCTTGGGGAGTAGCTTTCTTT.

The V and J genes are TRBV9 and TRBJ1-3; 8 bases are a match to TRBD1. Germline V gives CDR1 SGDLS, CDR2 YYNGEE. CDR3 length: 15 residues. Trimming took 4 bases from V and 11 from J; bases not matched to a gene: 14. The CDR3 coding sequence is TGTGCCAGCAGCCCTGAAGGACAGGGCGTGGGGTCCATATATTTT. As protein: CASSPEGQGVGSIYF.

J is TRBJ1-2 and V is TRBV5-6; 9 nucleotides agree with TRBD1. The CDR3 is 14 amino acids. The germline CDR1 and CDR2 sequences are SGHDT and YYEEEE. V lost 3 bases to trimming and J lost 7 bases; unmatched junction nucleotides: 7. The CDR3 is CASSYQQGAGGYTF. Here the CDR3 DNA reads TGTGCCAGCAGCTACCAACAGGGGGCAGGTGGCTACACCTTC.

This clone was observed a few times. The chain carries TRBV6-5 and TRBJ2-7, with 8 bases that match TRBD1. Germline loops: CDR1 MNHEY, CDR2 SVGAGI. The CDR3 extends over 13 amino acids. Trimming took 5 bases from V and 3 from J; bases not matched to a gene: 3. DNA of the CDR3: TGTGCCAGCAGTCACGGACAGGGCTACGAGCAGTACTTC. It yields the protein CASSHGQGYEQYF.

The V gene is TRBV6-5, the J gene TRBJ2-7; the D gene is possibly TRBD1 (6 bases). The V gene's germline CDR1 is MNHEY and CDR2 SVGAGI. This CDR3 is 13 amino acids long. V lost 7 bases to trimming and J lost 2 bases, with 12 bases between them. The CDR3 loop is CASNRRTAYEQYF. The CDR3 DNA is TGTGCCAGCAACCGCAGGACAGCCTACGAGCAGTACTTC.

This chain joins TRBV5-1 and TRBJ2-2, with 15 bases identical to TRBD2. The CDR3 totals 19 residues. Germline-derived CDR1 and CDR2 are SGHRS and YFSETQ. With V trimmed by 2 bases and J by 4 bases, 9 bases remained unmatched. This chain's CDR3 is CASSFDGLAGGSITGELFF. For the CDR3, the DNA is TGCGCCAGCAGCTTCGATGGACTAGCGGGGGGGAGTATCACCGGGGAGCTGTTTTTT.